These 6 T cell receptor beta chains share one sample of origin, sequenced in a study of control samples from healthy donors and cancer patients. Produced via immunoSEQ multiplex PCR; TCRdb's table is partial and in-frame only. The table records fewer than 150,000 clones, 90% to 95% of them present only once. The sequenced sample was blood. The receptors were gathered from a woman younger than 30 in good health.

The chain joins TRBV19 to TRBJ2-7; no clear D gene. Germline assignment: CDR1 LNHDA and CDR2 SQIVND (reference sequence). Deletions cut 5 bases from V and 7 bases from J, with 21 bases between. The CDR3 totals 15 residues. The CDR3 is CASSLFLGGSYEQYF. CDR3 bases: TGTGCCAGTAGTCTCTTTTTGGGTGGTTCATATGAGCAGTACTTC.

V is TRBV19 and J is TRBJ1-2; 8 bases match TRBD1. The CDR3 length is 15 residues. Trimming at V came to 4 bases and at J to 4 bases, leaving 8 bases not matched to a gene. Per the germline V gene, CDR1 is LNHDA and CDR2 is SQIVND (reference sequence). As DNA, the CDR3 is TGTGCCAGTAGTAGACAGGGGAGAGGTGGCTATGGCTACACCTTC. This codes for CASSRQGRGGYGYTF.

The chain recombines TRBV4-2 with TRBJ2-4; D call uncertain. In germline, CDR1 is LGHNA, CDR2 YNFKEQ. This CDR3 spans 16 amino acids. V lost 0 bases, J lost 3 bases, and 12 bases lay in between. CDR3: CASSQDEGWGKNIQYF. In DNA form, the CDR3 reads TGTGCCAGCAGCCAAGATGAAGGGTGGGGCAAAAACATTCAGTACTTC.

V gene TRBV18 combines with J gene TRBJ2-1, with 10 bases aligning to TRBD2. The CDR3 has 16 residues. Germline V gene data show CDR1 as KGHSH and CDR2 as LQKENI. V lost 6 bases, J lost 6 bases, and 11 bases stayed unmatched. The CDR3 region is CASSPASGRLINEQFF. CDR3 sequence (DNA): TGTGCCAGCTCTCCGGCTAGCGGGAGATTGATCAATGAGCAGTTCTTC. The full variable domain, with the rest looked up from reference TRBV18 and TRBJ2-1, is NAGVMQNPRHLVRRRGQEARLRCSPMKGHSHVYWYRQLPEEGLKFMVYLQKENIIDESGMPKERFSAEFPKEGPSILRIQQVVRGDSAAYFCASSPASGRLINEQFFGPGTRLTVL.

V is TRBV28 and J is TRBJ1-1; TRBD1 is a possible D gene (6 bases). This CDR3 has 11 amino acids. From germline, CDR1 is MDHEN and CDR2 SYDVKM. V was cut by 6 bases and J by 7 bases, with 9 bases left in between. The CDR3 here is CASSPRGEAFF. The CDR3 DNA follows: TGTGCCAGCAGCCCCAGGGGTGAAGCTTTCTTT.

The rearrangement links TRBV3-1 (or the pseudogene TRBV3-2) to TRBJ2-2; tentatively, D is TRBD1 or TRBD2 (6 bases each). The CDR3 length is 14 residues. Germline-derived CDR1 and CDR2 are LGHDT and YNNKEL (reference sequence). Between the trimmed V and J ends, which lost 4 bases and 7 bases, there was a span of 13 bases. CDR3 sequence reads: CASSRRGADGELFF. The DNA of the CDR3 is TGTGCCAGCAGCCGGAGGGGGGCCGACGGGGAGCTGTTTTTT.